The rows below give T cell receptor beta chains drawn from one sample of a study of beta chain features in type 1 diabetes. Using immunoSEQ multiplex PCR, the repertoire was profiled, and TCRdb retains in-frame clones only, with some absent. In the table there are hundreds of thousands of clones, roughly 13% of which are singletons. Sequencing was performed on naive CD4+ T cells from blood. The receptors originated from a man younger than 35 in good health. The CDR3 runs from the conserved cysteine through the conserved F or W. D genes are given only for firm matches. Clone sizes are given selectively: once, few, many, or a class where the clone is expanded.

J,size,D,V,CDR3,DNA
TRBJ2-4,NA,NA,TRBV7-7,CASSSQGGETNIQYF,TGTGCTAGCAGCTCACAGGGGGGGGAAACAAACATTCAGTACTTC
TRBJ1-1,few,NA,TRBV2,CASSAEGGTEAFF,TGTGCCAGCAGTGCGGAGGGAGGGACTGAAGCTTTCTTT
TRBJ2-7,few,TRBD2,TRBV28,CASSLWFSGEGEQYF,TGTGCCAGCAGTTTATGGTTTTCGGGGGAGGGCGAGCAGTACTTC
TRBJ1-5,few,TRBD1,TRBV28,CASSFGTGLNQPQHF,TGTGCCAGCAGTTTCGGGACAGGGTTGAACCAGCCCCAGCATTTT
TRBJ1-5,NA,NA,TRBV5-6,CASSLGNSYSNQPQHF,TGTGCCAGCAGCTTGGGGAACAGCTATAGCAATCAGCCCCAGCATTTT
TRBJ2-5,few,TRBD2,TRBV6-5,CASSYQAGAFHETQYF,TGTGCCAGCAGTTACCAAGCGGGAGCGTTCCACGAGACCCAGTACTTC
TRBJ2-3,few,NA,TRBV7-2,CASSLRPRADTQYF,TGTGCCAGCAGCTTGAGGCCGCGTGCAGATACGCAGTATTTT
TRBJ2-7,NA,NA,TRBV7-9,CASSLEPSSYEQYF,TGTGCCAGCAGCTTGGAGCCCAGCTCCTACGAGCAGTACTTC
TRBJ2-5,few,TRBD1,TRBV7-9,CASRQDREGTQYF,TGTGCCAGCAGGCAGGACAGGGAAGGGACCCAGTACTTC
TRBJ2-7,NA,NA,TRBV7-2,CASSPWTDEQYF,TGTGCCAGCAGCCCCTGGACAGACGAGCAGTACTTC
TRBJ2-5,few,NA,TRBV6-6,CASSDIIRSQETQYF,TGTGCCAGCAGTGATATAATCCGGAGCCAAGAGACCCAGTACTTC
TRBJ2-4,few,NA,TRBV5-4,CASSLGADIQYF,TGTGCCAGCAGCTTGGGAGCGGACATTCAGTACTTC
TRBJ2-7,NA,TRBD1,TRBV2,CASFEGQGLPYEQYF,TGTGCCAGCTTTGAGGGACAGGGGCTACCCTACGAGCAGTACTTC
TRBJ2-5,NA,NA,TRBV2,CASNSERPQAQYF,TGTGCCAGCAACTCTGAGAGGCCACAGGCCCAGTACTTC
TRBJ1-1,few,NA,TRBV9,CASSDGVEAFF,TGTGCCAGCAGCGACGGGGTTGAAGCTTTCTTT
TRBJ1-2,few,TRBD1,TRBV29-1,CSVTPGQGAYGYTF,TGCAGCGTCACTCCGGGACAGGGGGCTTATGGCTACACCTTC
TRBJ2-1,few,NA,TRBV18,CASSPGQSSNEQFF,TGTGCCAGCTCACCAGGACAGTCCTCCAATGAGCAGTTCTTC
TRBJ2-1,few,TRBD2,TRBV7-2,CASSPPGLAGSYEQFF,TGTGCCAGCAGCCCGCCGGGACTAGCGGGAAGTTATGAGCAGTTCTTC
TRBJ2-5,few,NA,TRBV6-4,CASSQVAGETQYF,TGTGCCAGCAGCCAAGTGGCAGGAGAGACCCAGTACTTC
TRBJ1-6,few,NA,TRBV27,CASSLRSGPLHF,TGTGCCAGCAGTTTAAGGTCAGGACCCCTCCACTTT
TRBJ2-4,NA,TRBD2,TRBV18,CASSPQREAKNIQYF,TGTGCCAGCTCACCACAGCGGGAGGCCAAAAACATTCAGTACTTC
TRBJ2-3,few,NA,TRBV28,CASSFRQDTQYF,TGTGCCAGCAGTTTCAGGCAAGATACGCAGTATTTT
TRBJ1-4,NA,NA,TRBV28,CASSQGGVDEKLFF,TGTGCCAGCAGCCAGGGAGGTGTAGATGAAAAACTGTTTTTT
TRBJ1-3,NA,NA,TRBV15,CATSRFPVSGNTIYF,TGTGCCACCAGCAGATTTCCCGTCTCTGGAAACACCATATATTTT
TRBJ1-1,few,NA,TRBV11-3,CASSLYSGDTEAFF,TGTGCCAGCAGCTTATATTCGGGGGATACTGAAGCTTTCTTT
TRBJ1-5,NA,TRBD1,TRBV18,CASSRDSYQPQHF,TGTGCCAGCTCACGGGACAGTTATCAGCCCCAGCATTTT
TRBJ2-5,few,TRBD1,TRBV30,CAWRKGTGNGTQYF,TGTGCCTGGAGGAAGGGGACAGGGAACGGGACCCAGTACTTC
TRBJ1-1,few,NA,TRBV30,CAWRRSLGQGPYEAFF,TGTGCCTGGAGAAGATCCCTTGGCCAGGGCCCCTATGAAGCTTTCTTT
TRBJ2-7,few,NA,TRBV18,CASSPPLGAVVDEQYF,TGTGCCAGCTCACCCCCCTTAGGGGCGGTTGTCGACGAGCAGTACTTC
TRBJ1-1,NA,NA,TRBV11-2,CASTLRAGLNTEAFF,TGTGCCAGCACCCTAAGGGCAGGGTTGAACACTGAAGCTTTCTTT
TRBJ1-1,few,TRBD1,TRBV5-4,CASSSTPGQGGTEAFF,TGTGCCAGCAGCTCCACGCCGGGACAGGGGGGAACTGAAGCTTTCTTT
TRBJ1-5,many,NA,TRBV9,CASSVAVDQPQHF,TGTGCCAGCAGCGTAGCAGTTGATCAGCCCCAGCATTTT